The 9 T cell receptor beta chains reported below all come from one sample, sequenced in a study of CD8 T cells in Susac syndrome. The RNA, 0.5 to 1 ug, was put through reverse transcription using random hexamers. Each CDR3 protein is one row after TCRdb ran MiXCR on the immunoSEQ multiplex PCR reads. The profile shows around 81,000 distinct CDR3 sequences, around 94% of them singletons. The source material was CD8+ T cells from PBMCs. The receptors were sampled from a human donor with Susac syndrome.

This chain joins TRBV15 and TRBJ1-1; the D gene is possibly TRBD1 (5 bases). Germline V CDR1 and CDR2: LNHNV, YYDKDF (reference sequence). This CDR3 has 12 amino acids. V was pared by 1 base and J by 13 bases, with 13 bases between. The chain's CDR3 is CATSRGFQGLFF. In nucleotides, the CDR3 is TGTGCCACCAGCAGAGGCTTCCAGGGCCTTTTCTTT.

The chain employs TRBV20-1 and TRBJ2-1, with 9 bases identical to TRBD1. Trimming took 0 bases from V and 6 from J; bases not matched to a gene: 9. The CDR3 runs 16 residues. Germline V gene data show CDR1 as DFQATT and CDR2 as SNEGSKA (reference sequence). In DNA form, the CDR3 reads TGCAGTGCTAGAGATCTGGACAGGGGAGCTTTCAATGAGCAGTTCTTC. It encodes CSARDLDRGAFNEQFF.

V and J are TRBV4-2 and TRBJ1-4, with D possibly matching TRBD1 (5 bases). In germline, CDR1 is LGHNA, CDR2 YNFKEQ. The CDR3 has 16 residues. Trimming cost V 0 bases and J 3 bases, with 11 bases left between them. The DNA of the CDR3 is TGTGCCAGCAGCCAAGATGGGGCTGATCCTAATGAAAAACTGTTTTTT. Its protein product is CASSQDGADPNEKLFF.

As DNA, the CDR3 is TGTGCCAGTAGTATCGGGCGGGGTTACAATGAGCAGTTCTTC. This codes for CASSIGRGYNEQFF. This chain uses TRBV19 with TRBJ2-1, with a weak D call TRBD2 (6 bases). Trimming took 3 bases from V and 4 from J, leaving 10 bases between them. Germline CDR1 is LNHDA and CDR2 is SQIVND (reference sequence). The CDR3 runs to 14 residues.

The chain recombines TRBV20-1 with TRBJ1-6; D gene uncertain. Trimming pared 0 bases from V and 0 bases from J, leaving 15 bases between. Germline loops: CDR1 DFQATT, CDR2 SNEGSKA (reference sequence). This CDR3 contains 18 residues. The CDR3 spells CSARDHRIGSSYNSPLHF. CDR3 DNA sequence: TGCAGTGCTAGAGATCATCGGATAGGAAGCTCCTATAATTCACCCCTCCACTTT.

V and J are TRBV7-9 and TRBJ2-7; 12 nucleotides line up with TRBD2. Germline loops: CDR1 SEHNR, CDR2 FQNEAQ (reference sequence). With V trimmed by 4 bases and J by 5 bases, 6 bases remained unmatched. The CDR3 covers 15 residues. CDR3 residues: CASSSTLAGGDEQYF. As DNA, the CDR3 is TGTGCCAGCAGCTCCACACTAGCGGGAGGCGACGAGCAGTACTTC.

This clonotype is medium-sized (0.01 to 0.1%) by share. The chain joins TRBV13 to TRBJ2-7; no clear D gene. Trimming cost V 4 bases and J 0 bases, with 1 base left between them. CDR3 length: 11 amino acids. The germline V gene has CDR1 PRHDT and CDR2 FYEKMQ (reference sequence). Written as DNA, the CDR3 is TGTGCCAGCAGCTCCTCCTACGAGCAGTACTTC. Translated, it gives CASSSSYEQYF.

The V and J genes are TRBV29-1 and TRBJ2-7; D is perhaps TRBD2 (5 bases). The CDR3 extends over 11 amino acids. CDR1 SQVTM and CDR2 ANQGSEA come from the germline V gene. Trimming removed 2 bases at V and 7 bases at J, with 9 bases between. CDR3 protein: CSVESPGEQYF. The CDR3 nucleotides read TGCAGCGTTGAATCCCCGGGGGAGCAGTACTTC.

This sequence joins TRBV3-1 and TRBJ2-5; TRBD2 matches at 9 bases. Unmatched junction bases numbered 3, after V lost 3 bases and J lost 1 base. Germline V gives CDR1 LGHDT, CDR2 YNNKEL (reference sequence). The CDR3 sequence is 15 residues long. The CDR3 bases are TGTGCCAGCAGCCATCTAGCGGGACTCCAAGAGACCCAGTACTTC. Translating it yields CASSHLAGLQETQYF.